These 20 T cell receptor beta chains share one sample of origin, sequenced in a study of blood T cells in healthy people across ages. The use of a sample-barcoded 5' primer and a J-beta primer mix characterized a second PCR of roughly 6 to 12 cycles. TCRdb reprocessed the 5' RACE reads via MiXCR and lists one record per CDR3 protein. The data contain roughly 930,000 distinct CDR3 sequences, about 48% of them singletons. Sequenced: blood. All receptors come from a man under 40 in good health.

V is TRBV7-2 and J is TRBJ2-3; D gene uncertain. The CDR3 contains 16 residues. Deletions cut 3 bases from V and 2 bases from J, with 15 bases between. The germline CDR1 and CDR2 sequences are SGHTA and FQGNSA. The CDR3 sequence is CASSLGSHRDTDTQYF. DNA for the CDR3: TGTGCCAGCAGCTTGGGTTCCCACCGCGACACAGATACGCAGTATTTT.

CDR3 sequence: CSVARGGTEETQYF. CDR3 nucleotides: TGCAGTGTTGCGCGAGGCGGTACTGAAGAGACCCAGTACTTC. V gene TRBV20-1 combines with J gene TRBJ2-5; the D is unclear. Germline CDR1 is DFQATT and CDR2 is SNEGSKA (reference sequence). Trimming removed 7 bases at V and 3 bases at J, with 18 bases between. The CDR3 length is 14 residues.

The genes are TRBV20-1 and TRBJ1-6; D is possibly TRBD1 (6 bases). Trimming took 2 bases from V and 6 from J, leaving 20 bases between them. The CDR3 runs to 17 residues. Germline assignment: CDR1 DFQATT and CDR2 SNEGSKA (reference sequence). The CDR3 region is CSARSTPGAWGNSPLHF. The CDR3 nucleotides read TGCAGTGCTAGATCAACCCCAGGGGCGTGGGGTAATTCACCCCTCCACTTT.

The V call is TRBV5-1, the J call TRBJ1-2; TRBD1 matches at 7 bases. The CDR3 extends over 14 amino acids. V dropped 4 bases and J dropped 4; count of bases not matched to a gene: 7. Looked up from germline, CDR1 is SGHRS and CDR2 is YFSETQ. The CDR3 sequence: CASSGPGQSYGYTF. The CDR3 bases are TGCGCCAGCAGCGGCCCGGGACAGAGCTATGGCTACACCTTC.

This clonotype appeared a few times. The chain combines TRBV25-1 with TRBJ2-5, with a possible D match to TRBD1 (5 bases). CDR1 and CDR2 from the germline V gene are MGHDK and SYGVNS. V was trimmed by 4 bases and J by 5 bases, leaving 14 bases between them. This CDR3 is 14 amino acids long. CDR3 nucleotide sequence: TGTGCCAGCAGTGTCCAGGGTGTCGTGGAGACCCAGTACTTC. Its translation is CASSVQGVVETQYF. Together with reference TRBV25-1 and TRBJ2-5, the CDR3 gives the full variable domain: EADIYQTPRYLVIGTGKKITLECSQTMGHDKMYWYQQDPGMELHLIHYSYGVNSTEKGDLSSESTVSRIRTEHFPLTLESARPSHTSQYLCASSVQGVVETQYFGPGTRLLVL.

The chain uses TRBV6-1 and TRBJ2-7, with TRBD1 identical over 7 bases. Trimming cost V 4 bases and J 7 bases; bases outside gene matches: 10. The germline V gene encodes CDR1 MNHNS and CDR2 SASEGT. This CDR3 is built from 14 residues. CDR3 protein: CASSAGTEYGEQYF. The CDR3 region has the DNA TGTGCCAGCAGTGCCGGGACAGAGTATGGAGAGCAGTACTTC.

This clonotype has only a few counts. CDR3: CASSSLPGTSGGVRFF. DNA of the CDR3: TGTGCCAGCAGCTCCCTTCCCGGGACTAGCGGGGGGGTTCGGTTCTTC. This chain links TRBV11-1 with TRBJ2-1; 16 positions match TRBD2. The CDR3 contains 16 residues. CDR1 is SGHAT, CDR2 FQDESV, per germline (reference sequence). Unmatched junction bases numbered 12, after V lost 4 bases and J lost 15 bases.

This clonotype occurred many times. The chain is built from TRBV29-1 and TRBJ1-2; 8 nucleotides match TRBD1. Germline V gene data show CDR1 as SQVTM and CDR2 as ANQGSEA. Trimming took 3 bases from V and 4 from J; bases not matched to a gene: 13. The CDR3 totals 16 residues. CDR3 region: CSVEAGTGANGYGYTF. CDR3 bases: TGCAGCGTTGAGGCCGGGACAGGAGCGAACGGCTATGGCTACACCTTC.

The sample holds a few counts of this clonotype. V is TRBV29-1 and J is TRBJ2-3, with D possibly being TRBD1 or TRBD2 (6 bases each). V was shortened by 7 bases and J by 5 bases, with 19 bases between the two germline ends. This CDR3 spans 14 amino acids. The V gene's germline CDR1 is SQVTM and CDR2 ANQGSEA. CDR3 sequence: CSAAGHQRVDTQYF. As DNA, the CDR3 is TGCAGCGCGGCGGGACACCAAAGGGTAGATACGCAGTATTTT.

Concerning this clonotype: Relative to the germline gene, one junction end is altered; a read error may explain this. V usage is TRBV12-3 or TRBV12-4 and J usage is TRBJ1-5, with 7 bases identical to TRBD1. The CDR3 has 15 amino acids. In nucleotides, the CDR3 is TGTGCCGGCAGTTTTTCAGGGGGAAATAATCAGCCCCAGCATTTT. Its protein product is CAGSFSGGNNQPQHF.

This clonotype was seen a single time. The V and J genes are TRBV20-1 and TRBJ1-2; D possibly corresponds to TRBD1 (5 bases). The V end lost 5 bases, the J end lost 1 base, and 17 bases lay between the germline ends. CDR3 length equals 15 residues. The germline gives CDR1 DFQATT, CDR2 SNEGSKA (reference sequence). CDR3: CSAPSRDENNYGYTF. The CDR3 nucleotides read TGCAGTGCTCCCTCTAGGGACGAGAATAACTATGGCTACACCTTC.

This clonotype was detected ten times or more. This sequence joins TRBV10-3 and TRBJ2-1; possible D gene TRBD2, 5 bases. The CDR3 covers 14 residues. CDR1 is ENHRY, CDR2 SYGVKD, per germline. Between the trimmed V and J ends, which lost 4 bases and 7 bases, there was a span of 14 bases. The CDR3: CAISGQGGENEQFF. The CDR3 region has the DNA TGTGCCATCAGTGGCCAAGGTGGGGAGAATGAGCAGTTCTTC.

The J gene is TRBJ2-1, the V gene TRBV6-4; a possible D gene is TRBD1 (6 bases). Germline CDR1 is MRHNA and CDR2 is SNTAGT. The CDR3 has 14 amino acids. The V gene lost 3 bases and the J gene lost 7 bases, with 13 bases spanning the gap. CDR3 nucleotides: TGTGCCAGCAGTGAAGGGGGAGAGAGGAATGAGCAGTTCTTC. It translates to CASSEGGERNEQFF.

This clonotype was counted between two and nine times. The genes are TRBV29-1 and TRBJ2-3; the D gene is possibly TRBD2 (6 bases). This CDR3 is built from 12 residues. V gave up 6 bases and J gave up 7 bases, with 14 bases separating them. CDR1 and CDR2 (germline): SQVTM, ANQGSEA. CDR3 in DNA: TGCAGCGTGGGTCCGGGGGAGTATACGCAGTATTTT. Amino acids: CSVGPGEYTQYF.

In this sample, this clonotype turned up once. This chain joins TRBV20-1 and TRBJ1-4; TRBD1 might be the D (5 bases). V lost 0 bases and J lost 9, with 11 bases in between. CDR3 length: 13 amino acids. Looked up from germline, CDR1 is DFQATT and CDR2 is SNEGSKA (reference sequence). The CDR3 spells CSAREGVTKKLFF. For the CDR3, the DNA is TGCAGTGCTAGAGAGGGGGTGACAAAAAAACTGTTTTTT.

This clonotype was picked up a small number of times. This sequence joins TRBV20-1 and TRBJ2-5, with TRBD2 identical over 10 bases. With V trimmed by 0 bases and J by 4 bases, 2 bases remained unmatched. CDR3 length equals 14 residues. Germline V gene data show CDR1 as DFQATT and CDR2 as SNEGSKA (reference sequence). This CDR3 reads CSAREASGGETQYF. The CDR3 bases are TGCAGTGCTAGAGAGGCTAGCGGGGGAGAGACCCAGTACTTC.

The chain employs TRBV20-1 and TRBJ2-1; TRBD1 agrees at 7 bases. This CDR3 contains 13 residues. The ends lost 6 bases at V and 8 bases at J; junction bases unmatched: 10. Germline lookup yields CDR1 DFQATT and CDR2 SNEGSKA (reference sequence). The DNA of the CDR3 is TGCAGTGCCCCACGGGCAGGGGGAGATGAGCAGTTCTTC. This encodes CSAPRAGGDEQFF.

The chain employs TRBV7-3 and TRBJ2-1; D is perhaps TRBD1 (6 bases). The CDR3 is 15 residues long. The germline gives CDR1 SGHTA, CDR2 FQGTGA. Between the trimmed V and J ends, which lost 4 bases and 5 bases, there was a span of 15 bases. CDR3 coding DNA: TGTGCCAGCAGCTCGGGCTGGGGGCCACACAATGAGCAGTTCTTC. Residues: CASSSGWGPHNEQFF.

This clonotype was picked up a small number of times. This sequence joins TRBV7-2 and TRBJ2-7; D unresolved. Germline V gene lookup returns CDR1 SGHTA and CDR2 FQGNSA. V was cut by 1 base and J by 5 bases, with 9 bases left in between. The CDR3 sequence is 13 residues long. The DNA for the CDR3 is TGTGCCAGCAGCTTAGAAAGGCGTGACGAGCAGTACTTC. It yields the protein CASSLERRDEQYF.

This clonotype was seen more than once but under ten times. This chain uses TRBV12-3 or TRBV12-4 with TRBJ2-1, with 7 bases that match TRBD1. This CDR3 is built from 15 residues. V trimming: 6 bases; J trimming: 1 base; junction bases outside the gene matches: 6. The CDR3 reads CASSPHRGSYNEQFF. As DNA, the CDR3 is TGTGCCAGCAGCCCCCACAGGGGTTCCTACAATGAGCAGTTCTTC.